This is a list of T cell receptor beta chains from one sample in a study of blood T cell repertoires in COVID-19. Method: immunoSEQ multiplex PCR; TCRdb's copy keeps in-frame clones and lacks some. The repertoire consists of tens of thousands of clones, with around 79% occurring once and the leading ten covering roughly 22%. The sequenced material came from peripheral blood. Every receptor here comes from a human donor in a cohort sampled during active COVID-19. The CDR3 runs from the conserved cysteine through the conserved F or W. D genes are given only for firm matches. Clone size, where shown, is once, few, many, or a class for clones that have expanded.

>NA|TRBV20-1|TRBJ2-1|NA
CSASLVAYNEQFF
TGCAGTGCTAGTCTAGTCGCCTACAATGAGCAGTTCTTC
>NA|TRBV7-8|TRBJ2-3|TRBD2
CASSPQRELDTQYF
TGTGCCAGCAGCCCACAGCGGGAGTTAGATACGCAGTATTTT
>few|TRBV6-5|TRBJ2-2|NA
CASRKGSDTGELFF
TGTGCCAGCAGAAAGGGGTCGGACACCGGGGAGCTGTTTTTT
>once|TRBV7-3|TRBJ2-7|NA
CASSRGPGLNDYEQYF
TGTGCCAGCAGCCGCGGCCCGGGGTTGAATGATTACGAGCAGTACTTC
>NA|TRBV9|TRBJ2-1|TRBD2
CASSELAGSYNEQFF
TGTGCCAGCAGCGAACTAGCGGGGTCCTACAATGAGCAGTTCTTC
>NA|TRBV11-2|TRBJ2-2|NA
CASSLSRGPGELFF
TGTGCCAGCAGCTTAAGTAGGGGTCCCGGGGAGCTGTTTTTT
>NA|TRBV18|TRBJ2-1|TRBD2
CASSPTSGRNNEQFF
TGTGCCAGCTCACCAACCAGCGGGAGGAACAATGAGCAGTTCTTC
>NA|TRBV3-1/TRBV3-2|TRBJ2-7|NA
CASSPDSWAHEQYF
TGTGCCAGCAGCCCCGATTCCTGGGCCCACGAGCAGTACTTC
>NA|TRBV6-5|TRBJ2-5|TRBD1
CASRQGDHQETQYF
TGTGCCAGCAGACAGGGGGACCACCAAGAGACCCAGTACTTC
>few|TRBV2|TRBJ2-7|TRBD1
CASNRAGGYYEQYF
TGTGCCAGCAATCGGGCAGGGGGCTACTACGAGCAGTACTTC
>NA|TRBV19|TRBJ1-1|NA
CASSIGAATFF
TGTGCCAGTAGTATAGGGGCTGCAACTTTCTTT
>NA|TRBV7-3|TRBJ2-3|TRBD2
CASSLRGLAGITDTQYF
TGTGCCAGCAGCTTACGGGGGCTAGCGGGGATCACAGATACGCAGTATTTT
>few|TRBV7-8|TRBJ2-3|NA
CASSFAQVLTDTQYF
TGTGCCAGCAGCTTTGCACAGGTCCTCACAGATACGCAGTATTTT
>NA|TRBV5-1|TRBJ2-1|NA
CASSATTGEGKEQFF
TGCGCCAGCAGCGCAACGACAGGGGAGGGCAAGGAGCAGTTCTTC
>NA|TRBV19|TRBJ1-1|NA
CASSIAGQTNTEAFF
TGTGCCAGTAGTATAGCAGGACAAACGAACACTGAAGCTTTCTTT
>NA|TRBV18|TRBJ2-6|NA
CASSPSPGDGSGANVLTF
TGTGCCAGCTCACCCTCACCGGGAGACGGCTCTGGGGCCAACGTCCTGACTTTC
>once|TRBV5-8|TRBJ2-3|NA
CASRILMGLQDTQYF
TGTGCCAGCAGAATTCTCATGGGCCTCCAGGATACGCAGTATTTT
>NA|TRBV4-3|TRBJ1-2|NA
CASSQEAAIYGYTF
TGCGCCAGCAGCCAAGAGGCAGCGATCTATGGCTACACCTTC
>NA|TRBV15|TRBJ2-1|NA
CATSRVPLYNEQFF
TGTGCCACCAGCAGAGTACCACTATACAATGAGCAGTTCTTC
>many|TRBV7-2|TRBJ2-7|NA
CASSASSYEQYF
TGTGCCAGCAGCGCGAGCTCCTACGAGCAGTACTTC
>NA|TRBV10-3|TRBJ2-2|TRBD2
CAISPTSGENTGELFF
TGTGCCATCAGCCCCACTAGCGGGGAGAACACCGGGGAGCTGTTTTTT
>once|TRBV5-1|TRBJ2-2|NA
CASSPVPRTGELFF
TGCGCCAGCAGCCCGGTACCTAGGACCGGGGAGCTGTTTTTT
>once|TRBV19|TRBJ1-5|NA
CASSMRDEPQHF
TGTGCCAGTAGTATGCGGGACGAGCCCCAGCATTTT
>NA|TRBV5-1|TRBJ1-2|NA
CASSLGGNYGYTF
TGCGCCAGCAGCTTGGGCGGGAACTATGGCTACACCTTC
>few|TRBV15|TRBJ2-2|NA
CATSRDWQANTGELFF
TGTGCCACCAGCAGAGATTGGCAGGCTAACACCGGGGAGCTGTTTTTT
>NA|TRBV7-9|TRBJ1-1|TRBD1
CASSPWTGDTTEAFF
TGTGCCAGCAGCCCCTGGACAGGCGATACCACTGAAGCTTTCTTT
>NA|TRBV10-3|TRBJ2-5|TRBD2
CAISESRTSGSHETQYF
TGTGCCATCAGTGAGTCGCGGACTAGCGGGAGCCACGAGACCCAGTACTTC
>NA|TRBV7-9|TRBJ2-7|NA
CASSPGTFAEQYF
TGTGCCAGCAGCCCGGGGACATTCGCCGAGCAGTACTTC